This TCR beta chain was sequenced in a study of T cell responses to AZD1222 COVID-19 vaccine. Study-wide results and caveats: Donors skewed white British and female; clonal diversity was possibly underestimated.

CDR1 is SGHNT and CDR2 is YYREEE in the germline V gene (reference sequence). The V segment lost 4 bases and the J segment 3 bases; nucleotides outside the gene matches: 5. The CDR3 totals 15 residues. Assay used: immunoSEQ multiplex PCR; TCRdb lists only in-frame clones, some missing. The sample includes about 110,000 clones, roughly 90% of them seen just once. Comment on this clone: Its antigen is as yet unknown.

The J gene is TRBJ2-7, the V gene TRBV5-4; 12 bases fit TRBD2. Sequenced here: peripheral blood, sampled on day 0 of AZD1222 vaccination. This clonotype was sampled from an adult in good health. In nucleotides, the CDR3 is TGTGCCAGCAGCCCCAGGACTAGCGGGAACTACGAGCAGTACTTC. Its translation: CASSPRTSGNYEQYF.